This entry features one T cell receptor (beta chain) sequence. The data were obtained in a study of blood T cell repertoires in COVID-19. There are 15 residues in the CDR3. The germline V gene has CDR1 MGHRA and CDR2 YSYEKL. V was clipped by 4 bases and J by 0 bases, with 12 bases between them. Here immunoSEQ multiplex PCR was the method, and the copy in TCRdb shows in-frame clones only, minus some. This table has under 65,000 clones, around nine tenths appearing once. The chain is built from TRBV4-1 and TRBJ1-1, with D uncertain. This receptor was taken from a woman of 80 years or more with active COVID-19. The source material was peripheral blood. This CDR3 reads CASSPSEGMNTEAFF. CDR3 coding DNA: TGCGCCAGCAGCCCGAGCGAGGGCATGAACACTGAAGCTTTCTTT.